The clone carrying this TCR beta chain has just a few counts. This record comes from a study of regulatory and conventional T cells in RAG deficiency. Produced via immunoSEQ multiplex PCR; TCRdb's table is partial and in-frame only. The table lists 29,000 or so clones, nearly 95% of them singletons. The sorted conventional CD4+ T cells were CD25-low and CD127-high, with genomic DNA sequenced. The CDR3 runs 14 residues. The V gene end was trimmed by 5 bases and the J gene end by 2 bases; junction bases not matched to a gene: 6. Germline CDR1 is MGHDK and CDR2 is SYGVNS. The data also belong to a second study, concerning regulatory T cells. That study adds: Amplification used 52 TRBV primers and 13 TRBJ primers. Skewed V and J usage and few unique V-J pairs marked patient repertoires, most in Tregs.

The receptor was derived from a human donor in good health. J is TRBJ2-7 and V is TRBV25-1; 7 bases match TRBD1. The sequencing input was CD25- CD4+ T cells sorted from blood. CDR3 DNA sequence: TGTGCCAGCAGTTTACAGGGGCCCGCCTACGAGCAGTACTTC. Translated: CASSLQGPAYEQYF.